This entry describes one TCR beta chain. What it binds is unknown. The sample belongs to a study of cytomegalovirus exposure and HLA in healthy donors. Germline V CDR1 and CDR2: SGHTA, FQGNSA. This CDR3 has 12 amino acids. V was shortened by 4 bases and J by 9 bases, with 10 bases between the two germline ends. Regarding the study as a whole: In a later analysis, several top co-occurrence clusters appeared linked to parvovirus B19, influenza, CMV and Epstein-Barr virus.

With 60 Vbeta and 13 Jbeta primers, the PCR was carried out. Profiling relied on immunoSEQ multiplex PCR, and the TCRdb table lists in-frame clones only, not all of them. Altogether 150,000 to 190,000 clones are present, around 75% being singletons, with the ten largest covering around 1.4%. V and J are TRBV7-2 and TRBJ2-1; D remains unclear. Sequencing was done on a sample of PBMCs. The origin of this receptor is a man between 18 and 35 years old in good health and CMV-seronegative. CDR3 DNA: TGTGCCAGCAGCTCAGACACAGTTGAGCAGTTCTTC. It is translated as CASSSDTVEQFF.